Shown below are 3 T cell receptor beta chains from a single sample sequenced in a study of CD8 T cells in Susac syndrome. Reverse transcription of about 0.5 to 1 ug RNA used random hexamers. Via MiXCR, TCRdb re-called the immunoSEQ multiplex PCR reads, giving one row per CDR3 protein. The sample records roughly 140,000 distinct CDR3 sequences, 85% to 95% being singletons. The sample taken for sequencing was CD4+ T cells from PBMCs. These TCRs come from a human donor with Susac syndrome.

This clonotype came up once. This sequence joins TRBV5-4 and TRBJ2-3; 11 bases align to TRBD2. The CDR3 extends over 16 amino acids. Germline CDR1 reads SGHNT; CDR2 reads YYREEE (reference sequence). The V segment lost 4 bases and the J segment 0 bases; nucleotides outside the gene matches: 4. In DNA form, the CDR3 reads TGTGCCAGCAGCAGAAGACTAGCGGGGAGCACAGATACGCAGTATTTT. Translation: CASSRRLAGSTDTQYF.

The J gene is TRBJ1-1, the V gene TRBV18; D uncertain. Germline V gene sequence: CDR1 KGHSH, CDR2 LQKENI. Trimming removed 1 base at V and 3 bases at J, with 9 bases between. The CDR3 is 14 residues long. The CDR3 coding sequence is TGTGCCAGCTCACCACTTTCCGCAGACACTGAAGCTTTCTTT. It is translated as CASSPLSADTEAFF.

The chain couples TRBV15 to TRBJ2-1; 11 bases are shared with TRBD2. V lost 8 bases, J lost 6 bases, and 6 bases stayed unmatched. This CDR3 has 14 residues. CDR1 is LNHNV, CDR2 YYDKDF, per germline (reference sequence). Here the CDR3 DNA reads TGTGCCACCTCACTAGCGGGGGCCTCCAATGAGCAGTTCTTC. Protein sequence: CATSLAGASNEQFF.